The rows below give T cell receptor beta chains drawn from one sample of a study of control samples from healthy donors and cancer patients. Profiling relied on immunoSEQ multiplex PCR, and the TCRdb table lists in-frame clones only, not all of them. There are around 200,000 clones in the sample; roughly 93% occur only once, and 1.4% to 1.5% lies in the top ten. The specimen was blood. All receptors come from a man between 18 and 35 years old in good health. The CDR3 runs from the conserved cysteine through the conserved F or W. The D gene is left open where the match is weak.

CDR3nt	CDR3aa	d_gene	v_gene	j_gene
TGTGCCAGCAGCCAAGATCTTGGTACGCTGGCGGAGACCCAGTACTTC	CASSQDLGTLAETQYF	-	TRBV3-1/TRBV3-2	TRBJ2-5
TGCGCCAGCAGCCCCCGCCGTCTGTATGATACTGGAAACACCATATATTTT	CASSPRRLYDTGNTIYF	-	TRBV5-1	TRBJ1-3
TGTGCCAGCAGCCCTCCGACAGGGAGGTACGAGCAGTACTTC	CASSPPTGRYEQYF	-	TRBV5-6	TRBJ2-7
TGTGCCAGCAGTGAAGCGGTCTTCACTGAAGCTTTCTTT	CASSEAVFTEAFF	-	TRBV6-1	TRBJ1-1
TGTGCCAGCAGCCCCTTGGTGGCCACCTCTGGAAACACCATATATTTT	CASSPLVATSGNTIYF	-	TRBV3-1/TRBV3-2	TRBJ1-3
TGTGCCAGCAGTTTAACAGAGGTAGCCAAAAACATTCAGTACTTC	CASSLTEVAKNIQYF	-	TRBV2	TRBJ2-4
TGTGCCAGCAGCTTAACGTGGCCTCCAGCTTTCTTT	CASSLTWPPAFF	-	TRBV13	TRBJ1-1
TGCAGCGTTGCTGGGGAAGATACGCAGTATTTT	CSVAGEDTQYF	-	TRBV29-1	TRBJ2-3
TGTGCCAGCAGCCAAGTCGAATACGCCGGGGAGCTGTTTTTT	CASSQVEYAGELFF	-	TRBV4-2	TRBJ2-2
TGTGCCATCAGCCAAACCCAGGGAAAGAGTGACACTGAAGCTTTCTTT	CAISQTQGKSDTEAFF	-	TRBV10-3	TRBJ1-1